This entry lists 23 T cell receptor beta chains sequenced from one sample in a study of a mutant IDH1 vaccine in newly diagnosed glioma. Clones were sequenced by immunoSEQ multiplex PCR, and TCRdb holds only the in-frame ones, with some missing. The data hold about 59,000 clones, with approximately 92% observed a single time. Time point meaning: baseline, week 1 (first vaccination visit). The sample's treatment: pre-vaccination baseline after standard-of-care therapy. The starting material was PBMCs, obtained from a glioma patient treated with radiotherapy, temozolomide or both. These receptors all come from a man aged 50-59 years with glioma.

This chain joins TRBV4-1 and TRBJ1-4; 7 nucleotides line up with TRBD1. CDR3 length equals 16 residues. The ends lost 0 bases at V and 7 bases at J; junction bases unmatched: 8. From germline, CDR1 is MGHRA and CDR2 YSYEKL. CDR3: CASSQERRGRGEKLFF. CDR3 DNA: TGCGCCAGCAGCCAAGAGAGAAGGGGGCGCGGTGAAAAACTGTTTTTT.

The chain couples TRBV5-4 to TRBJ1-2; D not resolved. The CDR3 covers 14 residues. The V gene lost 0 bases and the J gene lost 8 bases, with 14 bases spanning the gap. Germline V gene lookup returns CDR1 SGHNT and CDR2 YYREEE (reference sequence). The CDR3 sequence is CASSLEPGYGGYTF. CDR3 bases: TGTGCCAGCAGCTTGGAACCGGGGTACGGCGGCTACACCTTC.

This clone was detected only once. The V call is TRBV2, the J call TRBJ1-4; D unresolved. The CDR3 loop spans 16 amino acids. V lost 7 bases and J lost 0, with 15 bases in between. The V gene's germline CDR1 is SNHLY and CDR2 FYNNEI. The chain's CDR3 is CASTERSNPTNEKLFF. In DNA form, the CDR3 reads TGTGCCAGCACCGAACGCTCAAACCCAACTAATGAAAAACTGTTTTTT.

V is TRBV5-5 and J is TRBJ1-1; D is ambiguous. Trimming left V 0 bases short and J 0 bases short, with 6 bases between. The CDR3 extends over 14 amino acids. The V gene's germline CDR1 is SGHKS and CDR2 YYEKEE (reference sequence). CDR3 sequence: CASSLARVNTEAFF. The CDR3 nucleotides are TGTGCCAGCAGCTTGGCGAGGGTGAACACTGAAGCTTTCTTT.

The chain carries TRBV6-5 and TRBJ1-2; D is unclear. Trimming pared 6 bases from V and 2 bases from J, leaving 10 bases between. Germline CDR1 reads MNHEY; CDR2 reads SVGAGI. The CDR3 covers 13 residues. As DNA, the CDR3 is TGTGCCAGCAGCTACGACACGAACTATGGCTACACCTTC. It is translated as CASSYDTNYGYTF.

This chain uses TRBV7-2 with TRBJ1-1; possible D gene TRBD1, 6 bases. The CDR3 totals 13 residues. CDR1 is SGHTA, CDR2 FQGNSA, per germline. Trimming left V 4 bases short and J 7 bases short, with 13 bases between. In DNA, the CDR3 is TGTGCCAGCAGCTCAAGGGGGGGGTTTGAAGCTTTCTTT. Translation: CASSSRGGFEAFF. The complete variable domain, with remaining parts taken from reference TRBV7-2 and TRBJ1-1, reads GAGVSQSPSNKVTEKGKDVELRCDPISGHTALYWYRQSLGQGLEFLIYFQGNSAPDKSGLPSDRFSAERTGGSVSTLTIQRTQQEDSAVYLCASSSRGGFEAFFGQGTRLTVV.

The chain's CDR3 is CASSYSTPGTAYGYTF. The CDR3 DNA reads TGTGCCAGCAGTTACTCGACTCCAGGGACAGCTTATGGCTACACCTTC. V usage is TRBV6-5 and J usage is TRBJ1-2; TRBD1 matches 7 bases. The trim removed 0 bases at V and 5 bases at J, leaving 9 bases unmatched. Germline loops: CDR1 MNHEY, CDR2 SVGAGI. CDR3 length equals 16 residues.

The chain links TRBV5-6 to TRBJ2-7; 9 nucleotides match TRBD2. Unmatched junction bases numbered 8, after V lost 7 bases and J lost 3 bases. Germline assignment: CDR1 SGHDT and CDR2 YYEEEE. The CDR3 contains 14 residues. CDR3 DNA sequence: TGTGCCAGCCTTGATAGCGGGGGACTCTACGAGCAGTACTTC. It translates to CASLDSGGLYEQYF.

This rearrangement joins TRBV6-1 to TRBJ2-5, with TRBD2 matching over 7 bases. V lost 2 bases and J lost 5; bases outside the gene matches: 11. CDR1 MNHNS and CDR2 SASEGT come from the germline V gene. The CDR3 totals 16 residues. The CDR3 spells CASSELLAGELETQYF. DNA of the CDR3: TGTGCCAGCAGTGAACTTTTGGCGGGGGAACTGGAGACCCAGTACTTC.

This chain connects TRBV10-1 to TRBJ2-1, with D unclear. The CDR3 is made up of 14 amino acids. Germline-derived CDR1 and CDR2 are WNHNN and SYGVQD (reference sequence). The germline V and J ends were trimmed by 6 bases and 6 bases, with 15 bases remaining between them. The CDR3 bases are TGCGCCAGCAGCGATTCCGGGTTCCTCAATGAGCAGTTCTTC. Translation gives CASSDSGFLNEQFF.

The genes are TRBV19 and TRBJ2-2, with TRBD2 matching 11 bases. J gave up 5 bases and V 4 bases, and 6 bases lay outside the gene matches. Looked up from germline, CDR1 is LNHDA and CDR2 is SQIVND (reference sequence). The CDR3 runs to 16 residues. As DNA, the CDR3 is TGTGCCAGTAGTAACCGACTAGCGGGGTCGACCGGGGAGCTGTTTTTT. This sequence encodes CASSNRLAGSTGELFF.

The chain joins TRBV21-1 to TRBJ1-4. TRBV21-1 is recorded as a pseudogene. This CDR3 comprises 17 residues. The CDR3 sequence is CASSKVPGPLHLVKLFF. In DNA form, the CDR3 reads TGTGCCAGCAGCAAAGTCCCGGGCCCACTTCATCTGGTAAAACTGTTTTTT.

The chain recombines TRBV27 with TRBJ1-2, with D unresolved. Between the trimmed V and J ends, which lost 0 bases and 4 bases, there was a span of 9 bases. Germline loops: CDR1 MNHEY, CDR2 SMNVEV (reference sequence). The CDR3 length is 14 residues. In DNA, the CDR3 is TGTGCCAGCAGTTTATCGGTTCAGTCCTATGGCTACACCTTC. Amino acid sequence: CASSLSVQSYGYTF.

CDR3 DNA sequence: TGTGCCAGCAGCTCTCCCGTCGGGAGGCCAAAAGAGACCCAGTACTTC. This sequence encodes CASSSPVGRPKETQYF. The rearrangement joins TRBV11-1 to TRBJ2-5, with 7 bases lining up with TRBD2. Looked up from germline, CDR1 is SGHAT and CDR2 is FQDESV (reference sequence). J lost 3 bases, V lost 4 bases, and 11 bases had no gene match. The CDR3 extends over 16 amino acids.

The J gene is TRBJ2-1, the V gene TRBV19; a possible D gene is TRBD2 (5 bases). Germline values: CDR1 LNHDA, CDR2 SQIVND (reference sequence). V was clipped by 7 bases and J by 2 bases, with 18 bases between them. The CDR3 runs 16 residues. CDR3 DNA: TGTGCCAGTACCCACGGCCGGGCGGGTGCCTACAATGAGCAGTTCTTC. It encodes CASTHGRAGAYNEQFF.

This CDR3 reads CASSEQEGGHYGYTF. The CDR3 DNA reads as TGTGCCAGCAGTGAACAGGAGGGGGGTCACTATGGCTACACCTTC. The chain combines TRBV2 with TRBJ1-2; the D gene is possibly TRBD1 (6 bases). Germline loops: CDR1 SNHLY, CDR2 FYNNEI. Trimming shortened V by 2 bases and J by 3 bases, and 13 bases separated the two germline ends. The CDR3 length is 15 residues.

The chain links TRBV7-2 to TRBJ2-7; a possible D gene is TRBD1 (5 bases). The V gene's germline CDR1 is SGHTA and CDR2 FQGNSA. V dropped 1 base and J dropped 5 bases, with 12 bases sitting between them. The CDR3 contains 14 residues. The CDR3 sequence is CASSLGTRVDEQYF. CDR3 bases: TGTGCCAGCAGCTTAGGAACCAGGGTCGACGAGCAGTACTTC.

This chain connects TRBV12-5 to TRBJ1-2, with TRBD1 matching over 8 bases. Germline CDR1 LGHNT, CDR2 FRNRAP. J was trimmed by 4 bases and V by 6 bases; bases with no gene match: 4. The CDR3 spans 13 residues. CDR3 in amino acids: CASGLGTGYGYTF. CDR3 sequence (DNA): TGTGCTAGTGGCCTAGGGACAGGCTATGGCTACACCTTC. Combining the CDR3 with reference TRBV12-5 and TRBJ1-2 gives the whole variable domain DARVTQTPRHKVTEMGQEVTMRCQPILGHNTVFWYRQTMMQGLELLAYFRNRAPLDDSGMPKDRFSAEMPDATLATLKIQPSEPRDSAVYFCASGLGTGYGYTFGSGTRLTVV.

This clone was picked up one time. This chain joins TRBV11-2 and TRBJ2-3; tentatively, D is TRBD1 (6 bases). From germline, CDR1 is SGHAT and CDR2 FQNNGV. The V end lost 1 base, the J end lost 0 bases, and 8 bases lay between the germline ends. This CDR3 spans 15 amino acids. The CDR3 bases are TGTGCCAGCAGCTTAGTGGGACATAGCACAGATACGCAGTATTTT. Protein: CASSLVGHSTDTQYF.

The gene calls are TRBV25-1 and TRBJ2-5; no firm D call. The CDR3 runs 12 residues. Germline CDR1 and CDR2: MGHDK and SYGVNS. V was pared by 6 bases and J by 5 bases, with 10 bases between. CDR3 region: CASRGDVETQYF. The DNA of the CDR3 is TGTGCCAGCAGAGGAGATGTGGAGACCCAGTACTTC. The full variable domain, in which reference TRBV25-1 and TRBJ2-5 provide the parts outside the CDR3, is EADIYQTPRYLVIGTGKKITLECSQTMGHDKMYWYQQDPGMELHLIHYSYGVNSTEKGDLSSESTVSRIRTEHFPLTLESARPSHTSQYLCASRGDVETQYFGPGTRLLVL.

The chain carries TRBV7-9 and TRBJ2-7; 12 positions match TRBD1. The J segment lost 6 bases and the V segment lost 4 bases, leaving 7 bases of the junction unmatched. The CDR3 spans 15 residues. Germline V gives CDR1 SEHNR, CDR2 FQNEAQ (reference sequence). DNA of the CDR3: TGTGCCAGCAGCTCCCCGGGACAGGGGGCTCTCGAGCAGTACTTC. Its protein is CASSSPGQGALEQYF.

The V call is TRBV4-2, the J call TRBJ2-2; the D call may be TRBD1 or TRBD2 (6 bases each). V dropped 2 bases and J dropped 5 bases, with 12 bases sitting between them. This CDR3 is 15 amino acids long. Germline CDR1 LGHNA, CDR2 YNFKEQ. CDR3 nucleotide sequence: TGTGCCAGCAGCCAAAGGGGGGCCAAGACCGGGGAGCTGTTTTTT. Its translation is CASSQRGAKTGELFF.

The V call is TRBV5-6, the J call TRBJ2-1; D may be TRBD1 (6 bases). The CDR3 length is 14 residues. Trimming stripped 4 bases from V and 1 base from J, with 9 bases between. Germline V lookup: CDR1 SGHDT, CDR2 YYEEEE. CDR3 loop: CASSRQASYNEQFF. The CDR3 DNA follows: TGTGCCAGCAGCAGACAGGCGTCCTACAATGAGCAGTTCTTC.